Listed below are T cell receptor beta chains from one sample, sequenced in a study of blood T cell repertoires in COVID-19. Using immunoSEQ multiplex PCR, the repertoire was profiled, and TCRdb retains in-frame clones only, with some absent. The table shows roughly 150,000 clones, with about 80% occurring only once. Sequenced input: peripheral blood. These receptors originate from a man in his sixties or seventies with active or convalescent COVID-19. The CDR3 runs from the conserved cysteine through the conserved F or W. The D gene is left open where the match is weak. Only some rows state a clone size, as once, few, many or a class for expanded clones.

d_call: -
j_call: TRBJ1-1
cdr3_length: 15
v_call: TRBV28
clone_size: once
cdr3_aa: CASIPQEGRYTEAFF
cdr3_nt: TGTGCCAGCATCCCTCAGGAGGGGAGGTACACTGAAGCTTTCTTT

d_call: TRBD2
j_call: TRBJ2-1
cdr3_length: 16
v_call: TRBV6-5
clone_size: -
cdr3_aa: CASSSRTRSSYNEQFF
cdr3_nt: TGTGCCAGCAGTTCAAGGACTAGGAGCTCCTACAATGAGCAGTTCTTC

d_call: TRBD1
j_call: TRBJ2-5
cdr3_length: 14
v_call: TRBV3-1/TRBV3-2
clone_size: -
cdr3_aa: CASSGTDGQETQYF
cdr3_nt: TGTGCCAGCAGCGGGACAGACGGACAAGAGACCCAGTACTTC

d_call: -
j_call: TRBJ1-2
cdr3_length: 15
v_call: TRBV4-3
clone_size: -
cdr3_aa: CASSQDWRVNYGYTF
cdr3_nt: TGCGCCAGCAGCCAAGATTGGAGGGTCAACTATGGCTACACCTTC

d_call: -
j_call: TRBJ2-3
cdr3_length: 16
v_call: TRBV25-1
clone_size: -
cdr3_aa: CASSEYKGLRLYTQYF
cdr3_nt: TGTGCCAGCAGTGAATATAAGGGACTCCGATTATATACGCAGTATTTT

d_call: -
j_call: TRBJ2-2
cdr3_length: 11
v_call: TRBV20-1
clone_size: -
cdr3_aa: CSATGAGELFF
cdr3_nt: TGCAGTGCGACGGGGGCCGGGGAGCTGTTTTTT

d_call: TRBD2
j_call: TRBJ2-1
cdr3_length: 12
v_call: TRBV6-2/TRBV6-3
clone_size: -
cdr3_aa: CASSRPGGGQFF
cdr3_nt: TGTGCCAGCAGCCGGCCTGGGGGGGGGCAGTTCTTC

d_call: TRBD2
j_call: TRBJ2-1
cdr3_length: 14
v_call: TRBV29-1
clone_size: -
cdr3_aa: CSVGPAGVYNEQFF
cdr3_nt: TGCAGCGTTGGTCCAGCGGGAGTGTACAATGAGCAGTTCTTC

d_call: -
j_call: TRBJ2-7
cdr3_length: 12
v_call: TRBV9
clone_size: -
cdr3_aa: CASSPRGYEQYF
cdr3_nt: TGTGCCAGCAGCCCGCGGGGCTACGAGCAGTACTTC

d_call: -
j_call: TRBJ1-1
cdr3_length: 16
v_call: TRBV10-2
clone_size: -
cdr3_aa: CASSESGGQVDTEAFF
cdr3_nt: TGCGCCAGCAGTGAGTCGGGGGGGCAGGTGGACACTGAAGCTTTCTTT

d_call: TRBD1
j_call: TRBJ2-5
cdr3_length: 13
v_call: TRBV5-5
clone_size: -
cdr3_aa: CASSKDREETQYF
cdr3_nt: TGTGCCAGCAGCAAAGACAGGGAAGAGACCCAGTACTTC

d_call: -
j_call: TRBJ1-4
cdr3_length: 16
v_call: TRBV7-2
clone_size: -
cdr3_aa: CASSQTTGIFNEKLFF
cdr3_nt: TGTGCCAGCAGCCAGACCACAGGGATTTTTAATGAAAAACTGTTTTTT

d_call: -
j_call: TRBJ1-6
cdr3_length: 16
v_call: TRBV9
clone_size: -
cdr3_aa: CASSAGSTRYNSPLHF
cdr3_nt: TGTGCCAGCAGCGCCGGTTCCACTCGATATAATTCACCCCTCCACTTT

d_call: -
j_call: TRBJ1-1
cdr3_length: 12
v_call: TRBV29-1
clone_size: once
cdr3_aa: CSVVGVRTEAFF
cdr3_nt: TGCAGCGTTGTCGGGGTTCGGACTGAAGCTTTCTTT

d_call: -
j_call: TRBJ2-7
cdr3_length: 14
v_call: TRBV5-1
clone_size: -
cdr3_aa: CASSEGGSVYEQYF
cdr3_nt: TGCGCCAGCAGTGAAGGCGGGTCAGTATACGAGCAGTACTTC

d_call: -
j_call: TRBJ1-1
cdr3_length: 13
v_call: TRBV24-1
clone_size: once
cdr3_aa: CATSLTGNTEAFF
cdr3_nt: TGTGCCACCAGCCTGACAGGGAACACTGAAGCTTTCTTT

d_call: -
j_call: TRBJ1-6
cdr3_length: 14
v_call: TRBV28
clone_size: once
cdr3_aa: CATQRGQLNSPLHF
cdr3_nt: TGTGCCACCCAACGCGGACAATTGAATTCACCCCTCCACTTT

d_call: TRBD1
j_call: TRBJ1-2
cdr3_length: 14
v_call: TRBV9
clone_size: -
cdr3_aa: CASGRTGTNYGYTF
cdr3_nt: TGTGCCAGCGGCAGGACAGGAACCAACTATGGCTACACCTTC

d_call: TRBD1
j_call: TRBJ1-2
cdr3_length: 14
v_call: TRBV7-9
clone_size: few
cdr3_aa: CASSWDRGFGGYTF
cdr3_nt: TGTGCCAGCAGCTGGGACAGGGGATTTGGTGGCTACACCTTC

d_call: TRBD1
j_call: TRBJ2-7
cdr3_length: 15
v_call: TRBV19
clone_size: -
cdr3_aa: CASSIVIQGAYEQYF
cdr3_nt: TGTGCCAGTAGTATAGTTATACAGGGGGCTTACGAGCAGTACTTC

d_call: TRBD2
j_call: TRBJ2-5
cdr3_length: 15
v_call: TRBV7-8
clone_size: -
cdr3_aa: CASNLWGGDQETQYF
cdr3_nt: TGTGCCAGCAACCTCTGGGGGGGGGACCAAGAGACCCAGTACTTC

d_call: TRBD2
j_call: TRBJ2-3
cdr3_length: 16
v_call: TRBV13
clone_size: once
cdr3_aa: CASSRRAGGSTDTQYF
cdr3_nt: TGTGCCAGCAGCCGACGAGCGGGAGGGAGCACAGATACGCAGTATTTT

d_call: -
j_call: TRBJ1-1
cdr3_length: 15
v_call: TRBV4-1
clone_size: once
cdr3_aa: CASSQLGGPRTEAFF
cdr3_nt: TGCGCCAGCAGCCAGCTCGGGGGGCCGAGGACTGAAGCTTTCTTT

d_call: TRBD2
j_call: TRBJ2-1
cdr3_length: 15
v_call: TRBV7-2
clone_size: -
cdr3_aa: CASSLDGTTYNEQFF
cdr3_nt: TGTGCCAGCAGCTTAGACGGGACTACCTACAATGAGCAGTTCTTC

d_call: -
j_call: TRBJ1-1
cdr3_length: 12
v_call: TRBV5-1
clone_size: once
cdr3_aa: CASSSQNTEAFF
cdr3_nt: TGCGCCAGCAGCTCCCAGAACACTGAAGCTTTCTTT

d_call: -
j_call: TRBJ2-2
cdr3_length: 20
v_call: TRBV27
clone_size: -
cdr3_aa: CASSSIRQGRAGLNTGELFF
cdr3_nt: TGTGCCAGCAGTTCGATAAGACAGGGACGGGCGGGGCTGAACACCGGGGAGCTGTTTTTT

d_call: TRBD2
j_call: TRBJ2-1
cdr3_length: 16
v_call: TRBV5-8
clone_size: few
cdr3_aa: CASSLPGTSVGNEQFF
cdr3_nt: TGTGCCAGCAGCTTGCCCGGGACTAGCGTGGGCAATGAGCAGTTCTTC

d_call: -
j_call: TRBJ1-1
cdr3_length: 13
v_call: TRBV18
clone_size: once
cdr3_aa: CASSQNRDTEAFF
cdr3_nt: TGTGCCAGCTCACAGAACAGGGACACTGAAGCTTTCTTT

d_call: -
j_call: TRBJ1-1
cdr3_length: 14
v_call: TRBV19
clone_size: -
cdr3_aa: CASRERDPRTEAFF
cdr3_nt: TGTGCCAGTAGAGAGAGAGATCCGAGGACTGAAGCTTTCTTT

d_call: TRBD2
j_call: TRBJ2-1
cdr3_length: 14
v_call: TRBV18
clone_size: -
cdr3_aa: CASSLGLAVGEQFF
cdr3_nt: TGTGCCAGCTCACTAGGACTAGCGGTCGGTGAGCAGTTCTTC

d_call: TRBD1
j_call: TRBJ2-7
cdr3_length: 15
v_call: TRBV3-1/TRBV3-2
clone_size: -
cdr3_aa: CASSHPTDRGYEQYF
cdr3_nt: TGTGCCAGCAGCCATCCCACGGACAGGGGCTACGAGCAGTACTTC

d_call: TRBD2
j_call: TRBJ2-1
cdr3_length: 14
v_call: TRBV6-4
clone_size: -
cdr3_aa: CASSLAGVKNEQFF
cdr3_nt: TGTGCCAGCAGTCTAGCGGGAGTTAAAAATGAGCAGTTCTTC

d_call: -
j_call: TRBJ1-4
cdr3_length: 13
v_call: TRBV18
clone_size: -
cdr3_aa: CASSPGRNEKLFF
cdr3_nt: TGTGCCAGCTCACCTGGGAGGAATGAAAAACTGTTTTTT

d_call: -
j_call: TRBJ1-3
cdr3_length: 14
v_call: TRBV27
clone_size: -
cdr3_aa: CASSPGISGNTIYF
cdr3_nt: TGTGCCAGCTCTCCAGGGATCTCTGGAAACACCATATATTTT

d_call: -
j_call: TRBJ1-1
cdr3_length: 13
v_call: TRBV5-1
clone_size: -
cdr3_aa: CASSGQGNTEAFF
cdr3_nt: TGCGCCAGCAGCGGGCAGGGGAACACTGAAGCTTTCTTT

d_call: TRBD2
j_call: TRBJ2-3
cdr3_length: 16
v_call: TRBV7-7
clone_size: -
cdr3_aa: CASSLSAGGPADTQYF
cdr3_nt: TGTGCTAGCAGCCTCTCAGCGGGAGGGCCCGCAGATACGCAGTATTTT

d_call: -
j_call: TRBJ2-7
cdr3_length: 15
v_call: TRBV11-2
clone_size: -
cdr3_aa: CASTLGRALRYEQYF
cdr3_nt: TGTGCCAGCACCCTCGGCAGGGCATTGAGATACGAGCAGTACTTC

d_call: TRBD1
j_call: TRBJ1-1
cdr3_length: 15
v_call: TRBV5-6
clone_size: -
cdr3_aa: CASSTRDRANTEAFF
cdr3_nt: TGTGCCAGCAGCACCAGGGACAGGGCGAACACTGAAGCTTTCTTT

d_call: TRBD1
j_call: TRBJ2-1
cdr3_length: 12
v_call: TRBV30
clone_size: -
cdr3_aa: CAWQGTGQGMIF
cdr3_nt: TGTGCCTGGCAGGGGACGGGACAGGGGATGATCTTC

d_call: -
j_call: TRBJ1-1
cdr3_length: 12
v_call: TRBV3-1/TRBV3-2
clone_size: -
cdr3_aa: CASSQVNTEAFF
cdr3_nt: TGTGCCAGCAGCCAAGTAAACACTGAAGCTTTCTTT

d_call: -
j_call: TRBJ2-2
cdr3_length: 14
v_call: TRBV5-4
clone_size: -
cdr3_aa: CASSLGLDSFELFF
cdr3_nt: TGTGCCAGCAGCTTGGGACTAGATAGCTTTGAGCTGTTTTTT

d_call: TRBD1
j_call: TRBJ1-3
cdr3_length: 17
v_call: TRBV5-1
clone_size: once
cdr3_aa: CASSLTTGVSSGNTIYF
cdr3_nt: TGCGCCAGCAGCCTGACCACAGGGGTGAGCTCTGGAAACACCATATATTTT

d_call: -
j_call: TRBJ2-2
cdr3_length: 15
v_call: TRBV7-3
clone_size: -
cdr3_aa: CASSLRAGHTGELFF
cdr3_nt: TGTGCCAGCAGCTTACGGGCAGGGCACACCGGGGAGCTGTTTTTT

d_call: -
j_call: TRBJ2-1
cdr3_length: 15
v_call: TRBV10-3
clone_size: -
cdr3_aa: CAISDLAPGVNEQFF
cdr3_nt: TGTGCCATCAGTGATCTAGCGCCGGGGGTCAATGAGCAGTTCTTC

d_call: -
j_call: TRBJ2-1
cdr3_length: 13
v_call: TRBV11-2
clone_size: -
cdr3_aa: CASSFSGLGEQFF
cdr3_nt: TGTGCCAGCAGCTTTTCTGGCCTCGGGGAGCAGTTCTTC

d_call: -
j_call: TRBJ1-4
cdr3_length: 13
v_call: TRBV20-1
clone_size: -
cdr3_aa: CSASNSLNQKLFF
cdr3_nt: TGCAGTGCTAGTAACAGCCTTAATCAAAAACTGTTTTTT